This T cell receptor (beta chain) was sequenced for a study of beta chain features in type 1 diabetes. At the level of the study: Examination of sorted cells across all samples involved 100 million or so cells.

J lost 5 bases, V lost 4 bases, and 9 bases had no gene match. This CDR3 spans 15 amino acids. From germline, CDR1 is ENHRY and CDR2 SYGVKD. Every bit of the isolated RNA underwent reverse transcription, so sequencing read expressed TCRB transcripts. Clones were sequenced by immunoSEQ multiplex PCR, and TCRdb holds only the in-frame ones, with some missing. The data hold 900,000 or so clones, with 15% to 20% observed a single time. This clone was recorded a few times. What it binds is unknown. Study findings and constraints: TCRB CDR3s from Type 1 diabetes patients were moderately but significantly shorter in all four CD4+ subsets.

This TCR derives from a woman between 18 and 29 years old in good health. V gene TRBV10-3 combines with J gene TRBJ2-7; 9 bases line up with TRBD2. Sequenced input: naive CD4+ T cells from blood. CDR3 region: CAISGSGRGRNEQYF. The CDR3 DNA reads as TGTGCCATCAGTGGTAGCGGGAGAGGTAGAAACGAGCAGTACTTC.